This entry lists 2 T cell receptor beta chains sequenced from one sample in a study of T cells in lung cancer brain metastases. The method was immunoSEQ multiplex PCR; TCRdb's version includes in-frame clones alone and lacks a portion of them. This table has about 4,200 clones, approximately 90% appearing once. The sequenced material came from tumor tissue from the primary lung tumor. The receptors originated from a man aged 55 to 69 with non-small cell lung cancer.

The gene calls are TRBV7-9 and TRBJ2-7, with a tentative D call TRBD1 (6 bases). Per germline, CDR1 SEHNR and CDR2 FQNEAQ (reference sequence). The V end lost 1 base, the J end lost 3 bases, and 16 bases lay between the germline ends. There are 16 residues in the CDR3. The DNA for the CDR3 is TGTGCCAGCAGCTTAGGGGTTACAGGGACCTTCTACGAGCAGTACTTC. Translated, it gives CASSLGVTGTFYEQYF.

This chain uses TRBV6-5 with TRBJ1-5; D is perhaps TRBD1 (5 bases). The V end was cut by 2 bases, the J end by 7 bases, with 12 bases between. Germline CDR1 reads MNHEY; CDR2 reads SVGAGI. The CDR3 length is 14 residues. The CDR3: CASSYAGLGQPQHF. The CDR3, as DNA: TGTGCCAGCAGTTACGCAGGGTTGGGCCAGCCCCAGCATTTT.